One sample yielded the 27 T cell receptor beta chains listed below, sequenced in a study of molecular identifiers for immune sequencing clone quantification. MiXCR, run by TCRdb on the PCR reads, gives a single entry per CDR3 protein. The table shows some 680,000 distinct CDR3 sequences, with roughly 23% occurring only once. The specimen was naive CD8+ T cells from blood, with Jurkat cell RNA spiked in. The subset: FACS-sorted CD8+CD4-CCR7+CD45RA+ naive T cells. The receptors shown here come from a human donor in good health. Some libraries in this study had Jurkat cell RNA spiked in.

This chain connects TRBV4-3 to TRBJ2-1, with D possibly being TRBD2 (5 bases). The CDR3 consists of 16 residues. The V gene's germline CDR1 is LGHNA and CDR2 YSLEER. V lost 4 bases and J lost 0, with 13 bases in between. The CDR3 DNA is TGCGCCAGCAGCCCGAATAGCGCCAGCTCCTACAATGAGCAGTTCTTC. It translates to CASSPNSASSYNEQFF.

The CDR3 DNA reads TGTGCCAGCAGCTTACCGGCGGGGGCGGATACGCAGTATTTT. It yields the protein CASSLPAGADTQYF. The chain joins TRBV7-8 to TRBJ2-3, with D perhaps matching TRBD2 (7 bases). With 2 bases removed from V and 6 bases from J, the gap between germline ends came to 12 bases. This CDR3 has 14 residues. CDR1 and CDR2 (germline): SGHVS, FQNEAQ. Filled out from reference TRBV7-8 and TRBJ2-3, the complete variable domain reads GAGVSQSPRYKVAKRGQDVALRCDPISGHVSLFWYQQALGQGPEFLTYFQNEAQLDKSGLPSDRFFAERPEGSVSTLKIQRTQQEDSAVYLCASSLPAGADTQYFGPGTRLTVL.

On this clonotype itself: Since a much larger clone is just one base distant, this may be a read error. The chain carries TRBV29-1 and TRBJ2-2, with 7 bases identical to TRBD1. The V segment lost 6 bases and the J segment 1 base; nucleotides outside the gene matches: 8. Germline assignment: CDR1 SQVTM and CDR2 ANQGSEA. The CDR3 sequence is 15 residues long. In DNA form, the CDR3 reads TGCAGCGTGACCCGACAGGGTATGAACACCGGGGAGCTGTTTTTT. Translation: CSVTRQGMNTGELFF.

Many counts were recorded for this clonotype. V is TRBV6-2 or TRBV6-3 and J is TRBJ2-5; the match to TRBD2 covers 10 bases. The V segment lost 7 bases and the J segment 4 bases; nucleotides outside the gene matches: 6. The CDR3 is made up of 14 amino acids. CDR1 is MNHEY, CDR2 SVGEGT, per germline. CDR3 protein: CASIRTSGLETQYF. CDR3 nucleotide sequence: TGTGCCAGCATTCGGACTAGCGGCCTAGAGACCCAGTACTTC.

DNA for the CDR3: TGTGCCAGTAGTACCGGACTGATCTACGAGCAGTACTTC. It yields the protein CASSTGLIYEQYF. V usage is TRBV19 and J usage is TRBJ2-7; weak D call: TRBD2 (5 bases). Germline V lookup: CDR1 LNHDA, CDR2 SQIVND (reference sequence). This CDR3 is 13 amino acids long. V was clipped by 4 bases and J by 3 bases, with 10 bases between them.

This chain joins TRBV6-2 or TRBV6-3 and TRBJ1-2; D may be TRBD1 (6 bases). The CDR3 totals 13 residues. Germline lookup yields CDR1 MNHEY and CDR2 SVGEGT. Deletions cut 7 bases from V and 4 bases from J, with 13 bases between. CDR3 protein: CASNHGQPYGYTF. CDR3 coding DNA: TGTGCCAGCAATCATGGACAGCCCTATGGCTACACCTTC.

This rearrangement joins TRBV7-2 to TRBJ2-5; D is ambiguous. Germline CDR1 is SGHTA and CDR2 is FQGNSA. CDR3 length: 15 amino acids. The V end lost 0 bases, the J end lost 5 bases, and 13 bases lay between the germline ends. The CDR3 region has the DNA TGTGCCAGCAGCTTAGCTCGGTCGGGTTTGGAGACCCAGTACTTC. Its protein product is CASSLARSGLETQYF.

The rearrangement joins TRBV6-2 or TRBV6-3 to TRBJ2-7; 10 bases fit TRBD2. Germline CDR1 MNHEY, CDR2 SVGEGT. CDR3 length equals 16 residues. Trimming cost V 5 bases and J 9 bases; bases outside gene matches: 16. The CDR3 DNA follows: TGTGCCAGCAGTCTTTTAGCTAGCGGGAGCCCTGCTGGGCAGTACTTC. It is translated as CASSLLASGSPAGQYF.

This clonotype was counted between two and nine times. The V call is TRBV13, the J call TRBJ1-2, with 9 bases fitting TRBD1. Germline V gene lookup returns CDR1 PRHDT and CDR2 FYEKMQ (reference sequence). The CDR3 has 15 amino acids. J lost 5 bases, V lost 5 bases, and 9 bases had no gene match. DNA for the CDR3: TGTGCCAGCAGCCCCCAATCGACAGGGGGGTATGGCTACACCTTC. Amino acids: CASSPQSTGGYGYTF.

This clonotype was counted at least ten times. V usage is TRBV11-2 and J usage is TRBJ1-2, with no clear D. Between the trimmed V and J ends, which lost 0 bases and 0 bases, there was a span of 2 bases. This CDR3 comprises 13 residues. In germline, CDR1 is SGHAT, CDR2 FQNNGV. The CDR3 region has the DNA TGTGCCAGCAGCTTAGATTCTAACTATGGCTACACCTTC. It yields the protein CASSLDSNYGYTF.

In the case of this clonotype: Just one base apart from a much larger clone, this may be a read error. The rearrangement uses TRBV2 and TRBJ1-5, with D hard to call. The CDR3 is 12 residues long. Trimming stripped 8 bases from V and 9 bases from J, with 14 bases between. CDR1 and CDR2 from the germline V gene are SNHLY and FYNNEI. DNA for the CDR3: TGTGCCAGCGGAGTTCCAGCTCGGCCCCAGCATTTT. The encoded protein is CASGVPARPQHF.

This clonotype has ten or more counts. CDR3 loop: CASTDSGSEAFF. CDR3 in DNA: TGTGCCAGCACCGATTCGGGGAGTGAAGCTTTCTTT. The chain combines TRBV12-3 or TRBV12-4 with TRBJ1-1; D gene ambiguous. The CDR3 runs 12 residues. Trimming pared 7 bases from V and 7 bases from J, leaving 13 bases between.

This clonotype occurred many times. This chain's CDR3 is CASSNRDGAYEQYF. The CDR3 DNA is TGTGCCAGCAGTAACCGGGACGGAGCCTACGAGCAGTACTTC. The chain recombines TRBV28 with TRBJ2-7; D possibly matches TRBD1 or TRBD2 (5 bases each). Germline V gives CDR1 MDHEN, CDR2 SYDVKM. This CDR3 is built from 14 residues. Trimming shortened V by 5 bases and J by 2 bases, and 13 bases separated the two germline ends.

There are a few counts of this clonotype. This may come from a read error, since a much larger clone is one base off. The rearrangement links TRBV9 to TRBJ2-3; D gene ambiguous. Looked up from germline, CDR1 is SGDLS and CDR2 is YYNGEE. CDR3 size: 12 residues. V was shortened by 0 bases and J by 5 bases, with 4 bases between the two germline ends. The CDR3 here is CASSVVRDTQYF. The CDR3 DNA reads as TGTGCCAGCAGCGTAGTCAGAGATACGCAGTATTTT.

The chain links TRBV6-5 to TRBJ1-1, with no clear D. V gave up 0 bases and J gave up 0 bases, with 8 bases separating them. Germline V gene data show CDR1 as MNHEY and CDR2 as SVGAGI. The CDR3 extends over 15 amino acids. The CDR3 DNA sequence: TGTGCCAGCAGTTACTCGAAGGGTTTGAACACTGAAGCTTTCTTT. The encoded protein is CASSYSKGLNTEAFF.

With regard to this clonotype: Being one base from a much bigger clone, this may be a read error. The chain is built from TRBV14 and TRBJ2-2; the match to TRBD2 covers 7 bases. Germline V gene data show CDR1 as SGHDN and CDR2 as FVKESK. J lost 2 bases, V lost 8 bases, and 8 bases had no gene match. The CDR3 spans 15 residues. CDR3 nucleotides: TGTGCCAGCGGCCGCGGGGACTATAACACCGGGGAGCTGTTTTTT. Its protein product is CASGRGDYNTGELFF.

This clonotype was recorded at least ten times. The J gene is TRBJ2-3, the V gene TRBV19; TRBD1 aligns across 8 bases. Trimming removed 11 bases from V and 3 bases from J; junction bases left unmatched: 16. The CDR3 sequence is 16 residues long. Germline-derived CDR1 and CDR2 are LNHDA and SQIVND (reference sequence). CDR3 loop: CASNRGTGGSTDTQYF. CDR3 nucleotide sequence: TGTGCCTCAAATAGGGGGACAGGTGGTTCGACAGATACGCAGTATTTT.

This clonotype was counted at least ten times. This chain connects TRBV12-3 or TRBV12-4 to TRBJ2-2, with D uncertain. The CDR3 extends over 15 amino acids. V lost 6 bases and J 2 bases, leaving 13 bases between the germline ends. CDR3 nucleotide sequence: TGTGCCAGCAGCCCCAGTTGGGGAAACACCGGGGAGCTGTTTTTT. This translates into CASSPSWGNTGELFF.

Of note for this clonotype: A much more abundant neighbour one base away suggests this may be a read error. V and J are TRBV4-3 and TRBJ2-3, with D tentatively TRBD1 or TRBD2 (5 bases each). Germline values: CDR1 LGHNA, CDR2 YSLEER. The length of the CDR3 is 15 residues. The CDR3 sequence: CARSQGTSITDTQYF. CDR3 sequence (DNA): TGCGCCCGCAGCCAAGGGACCTCTATTACAGATACGCAGTATTTT.

Ten or more counts support this clonotype. The chain links TRBV5-8 to TRBJ2-1, with D perhaps being TRBD1 or TRBD2 (5 bases each). V lost 0 bases to trimming and J lost 0 bases, with 7 bases between them. The CDR3 runs 15 residues. Germline V CDR1 and CDR2: SGHTS, YDEGEE. The CDR3 coding sequence is TGTGCCAGCAGCTTGGCGGGGCCCTCCTACAATGAGCAGTTCTTC. Translated: CASSLAGPSYNEQFF.

This clonotype was recorded at least ten times. The rearrangement links TRBV6-6 to TRBJ2-3; TRBD2 aligns across 9 bases. This CDR3 has 16 residues. V lost 2 bases, J lost 2 bases, and 5 bases stayed unmatched. Germline CDR1 reads MNHNY; CDR2 reads SVGAGI (reference sequence). CDR3 amino acids: CASSYQGLAVTDTQYF. Written as DNA, the CDR3 is TGTGCCAGCAGTTACCAGGGACTAGCAGTCACAGATACGCAGTATTTT.

This clonotype occurred a few times. This chain links TRBV4-1 with TRBJ2-3, with TRBD2 identical over 11 bases. This CDR3 is 17 amino acids long. Germline trimming cut 1 base from V and 3 bases from J; bases unmatched to any gene: 6. Per the germline V gene, CDR1 is MGHRA and CDR2 is YSYEKL. CDR3 loop: CASSQGLAGGRTDTQYF. DNA of the CDR3: TGCGCCAGCAGCCAAGGCTTAGCGGGGGGGCGTACAGATACGCAGTATTTT.

The chain carries TRBV30 and TRBJ2-1; the D gene could be TRBD1 or TRBD2 (5 bases each). The CDR3 spans 16 residues. With 7 bases removed from V and 0 bases from J, the gap between germline ends came to 19 bases. Germline CDR1 reads GTSNPN; CDR2 reads SVGIG (reference sequence). CDR3 loop: CASTMGRLSSYNEQFF. The CDR3 DNA is TGTGCCTCGACCATGGGACGGCTAAGCTCCTACAATGAGCAGTTCTTC.

This clonotype was observed many times. The chain recombines TRBV29-1 with TRBJ2-2; D not resolved. This CDR3 has 13 residues. The ends were cut back, 1 base at V and 4 bases at J, with 7 bases in the middle. Germline CDR1 SQVTM, CDR2 ANQGSEA. The CDR3 nucleotides are TGCAGCGTTGAAGGCGATTTCACCGGGGAGCTGTTTTTT. It specifies CSVEGDFTGELFF.

This clonotype appeared many times. The chain employs TRBV12-3 or TRBV12-4 and TRBJ1-4, with TRBD1 as a possible D gene (5 bases). The CDR3 length is 15 residues. Trimming removed 6 bases from V and 5 bases from J, with 16 bases in between. For the CDR3, the DNA is TGTGCCAGCAGGTCAGACAGAGCCGGCAATGAAAAACTGTTTTTT. It is translated as CASRSDRAGNEKLFF.

This clonotype was observed a handful of times. This chain uses TRBV28 with TRBJ2-2; D not certain. CDR1 and CDR2 from the germline V gene are MDHEN and SYDVKM. The V and J ends lost 3 bases and 9 bases respectively, with 5 bases between them. This CDR3 has 11 amino acids. The CDR3 sequence is CASSFRRELFF. DNA for the CDR3: TGTGCCAGCAGTTTTAGGAGGGAGCTGTTTTTT.

V is TRBV7-8 and J is TRBJ1-1; D is unresolved. Germline loops: CDR1 SGHVS, CDR2 FQNEAQ. The length of the CDR3 is 15 residues. The ends were cut back, 3 bases at V and 3 bases at J, with 14 bases in the middle. CDR3 sequence reads: CASSFGDLGYTEAFF. The CDR3 bases are TGTGCCAGCAGCTTCGGGGATTTGGGGTACACTGAAGCTTTCTTT.